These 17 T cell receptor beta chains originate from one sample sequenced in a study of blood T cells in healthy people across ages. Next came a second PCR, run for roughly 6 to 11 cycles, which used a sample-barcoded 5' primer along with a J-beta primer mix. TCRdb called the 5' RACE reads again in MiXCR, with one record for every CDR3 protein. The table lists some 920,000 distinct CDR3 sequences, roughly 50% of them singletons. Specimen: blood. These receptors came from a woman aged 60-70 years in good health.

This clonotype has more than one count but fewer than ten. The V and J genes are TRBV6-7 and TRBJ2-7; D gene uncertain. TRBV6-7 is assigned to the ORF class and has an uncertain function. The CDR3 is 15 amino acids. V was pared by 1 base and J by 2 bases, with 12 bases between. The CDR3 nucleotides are TGTGCCAGCAGTTACTTCCTCTTGGGCACCTACGAGCAGTACTTC. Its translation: CASSYFLLGTYEQYF.

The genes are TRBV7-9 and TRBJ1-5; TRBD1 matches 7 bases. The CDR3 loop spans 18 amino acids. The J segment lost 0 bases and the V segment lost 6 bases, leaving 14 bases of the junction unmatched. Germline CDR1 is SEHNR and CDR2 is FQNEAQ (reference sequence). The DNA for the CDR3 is TGTGCCAGCAGTTCCGACAGGGATCGGGTGGTTAGCAATCAGCCCCAGCATTTT. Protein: CASSSDRDRVVSNQPQHF.

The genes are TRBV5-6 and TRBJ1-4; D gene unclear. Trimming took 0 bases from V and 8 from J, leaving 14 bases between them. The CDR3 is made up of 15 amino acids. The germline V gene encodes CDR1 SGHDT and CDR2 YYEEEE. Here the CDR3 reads CASSLDGRIREKLFF. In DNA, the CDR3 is TGTGCCAGCAGCTTGGACGGTCGGATAAGGGAAAAACTGTTTTTT.

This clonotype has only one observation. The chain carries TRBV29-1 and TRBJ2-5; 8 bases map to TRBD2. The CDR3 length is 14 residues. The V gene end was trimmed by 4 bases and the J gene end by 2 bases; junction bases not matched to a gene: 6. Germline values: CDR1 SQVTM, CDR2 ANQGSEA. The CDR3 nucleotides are TGCAGCGTTGTATGGGCTAGCGGGCAAGAGACCCAGTACTTC. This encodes CSVVWASGQETQYF.

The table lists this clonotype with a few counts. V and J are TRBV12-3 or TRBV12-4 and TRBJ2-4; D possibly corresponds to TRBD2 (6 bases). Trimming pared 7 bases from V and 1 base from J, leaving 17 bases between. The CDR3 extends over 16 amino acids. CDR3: CASTPGDRGAKNIQYF. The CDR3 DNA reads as TGTGCCAGCACCCCGGGGGATCGGGGGGCCAAAAACATTCAGTACTTC.

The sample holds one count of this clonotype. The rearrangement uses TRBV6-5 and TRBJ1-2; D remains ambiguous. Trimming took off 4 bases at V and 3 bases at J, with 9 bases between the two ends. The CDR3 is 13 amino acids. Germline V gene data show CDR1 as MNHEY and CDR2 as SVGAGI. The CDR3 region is CASSFIKHYGYTF. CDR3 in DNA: TGTGCCAGCAGTTTCATTAAACACTATGGCTACACCTTC.

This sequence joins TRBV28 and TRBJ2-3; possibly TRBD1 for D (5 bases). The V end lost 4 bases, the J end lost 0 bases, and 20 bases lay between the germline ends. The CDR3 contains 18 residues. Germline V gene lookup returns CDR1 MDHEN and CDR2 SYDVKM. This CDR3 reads CASSWPGNKVASTDTQYF. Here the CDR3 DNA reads TGTGCCAGCAGTTGGCCAGGGAACAAGGTCGCTAGCACAGATACGCAGTATTTT. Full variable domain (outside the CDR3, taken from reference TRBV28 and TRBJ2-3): DVKVTQSSRYLVKRTGEKVFLECVQDMDHENMFWYRQDPGLGLRLIYFSYDVKMKEKGDIPEGYSVSREKKERFSLILESASTNQTSMYLCASSWPGNKVASTDTQYFGPGTRLTVL.

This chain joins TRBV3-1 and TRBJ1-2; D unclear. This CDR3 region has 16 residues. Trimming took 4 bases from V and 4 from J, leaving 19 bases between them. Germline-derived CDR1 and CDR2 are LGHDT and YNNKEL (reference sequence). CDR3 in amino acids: CASSRPLQGSGYGYTF. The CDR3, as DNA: TGTGCCAGCAGCCGTCCATTACAAGGGAGCGGCTATGGCTACACCTTC. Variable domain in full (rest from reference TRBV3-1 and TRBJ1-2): DTAVSQTPKYLVTQMGNDKSIKCEQNLGHDTMYWYKQDSKKFLKIMFSYNNKELIINETVPNRFSPKSPDKAHLNLHINSLELGDSAVYFCASSRPLQGSGYGYTFGSGTRLTVV.

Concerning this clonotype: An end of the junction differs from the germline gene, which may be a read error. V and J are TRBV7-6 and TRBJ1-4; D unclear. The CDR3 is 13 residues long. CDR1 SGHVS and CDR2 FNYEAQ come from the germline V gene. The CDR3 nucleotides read TGTGCCAGCAGCCGCACGGGTAATGAAAAACCGTTTTTT. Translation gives CASSRTGNEKPFF.

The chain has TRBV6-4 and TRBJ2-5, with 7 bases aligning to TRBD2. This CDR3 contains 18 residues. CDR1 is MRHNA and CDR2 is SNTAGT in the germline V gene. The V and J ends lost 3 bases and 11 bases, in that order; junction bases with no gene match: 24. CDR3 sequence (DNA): TGTGCCAGCAGTGAGGTGGCGGGAGCGCCCCGAACGTATAATGAGCAGTACTTC. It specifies CASSEVAGAPRTYNEQYF.

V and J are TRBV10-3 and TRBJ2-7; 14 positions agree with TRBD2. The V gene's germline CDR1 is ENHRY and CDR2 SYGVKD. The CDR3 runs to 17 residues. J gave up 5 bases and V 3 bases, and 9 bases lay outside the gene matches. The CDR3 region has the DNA TGTGCCATCAGTGACCCTGGGACTAGCGGGAGATCTAACGAGCAGTACTTC. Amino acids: CAISDPGTSGRSNEQYF.

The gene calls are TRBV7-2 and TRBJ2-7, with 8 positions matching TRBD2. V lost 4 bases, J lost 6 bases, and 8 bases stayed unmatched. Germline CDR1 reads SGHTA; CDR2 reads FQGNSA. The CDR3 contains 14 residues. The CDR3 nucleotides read TGTGCCAGCAGCTCGGGACTAGGGGGAGGCGAGCAGTACTTC. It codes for CASSSGLGGGEQYF.

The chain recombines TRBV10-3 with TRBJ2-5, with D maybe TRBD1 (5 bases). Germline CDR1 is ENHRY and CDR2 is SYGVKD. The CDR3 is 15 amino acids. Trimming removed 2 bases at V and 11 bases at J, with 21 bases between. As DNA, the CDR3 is TGTGCCATCAGTGAGCCAGGGAAGACTTTTTATGAGCAGTACTTC. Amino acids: CAISEPGKTFYEQYF.

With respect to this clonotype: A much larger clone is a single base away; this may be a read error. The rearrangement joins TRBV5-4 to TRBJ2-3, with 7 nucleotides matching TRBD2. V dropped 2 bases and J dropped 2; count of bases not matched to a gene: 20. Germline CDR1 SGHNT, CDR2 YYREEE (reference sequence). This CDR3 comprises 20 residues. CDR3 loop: CASSFPDGSLAGVDTDTQYF. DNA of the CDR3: TGTGCCAGCAGCTTCCCCGACGGGAGTCTGGCGGGAGTAGACACAGATACGCAGTATTTT. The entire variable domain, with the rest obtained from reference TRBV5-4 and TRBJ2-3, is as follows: ETGVTQSPTHLIKTRGQQVTLRCSSQSGHNTVSWYQQALGQGPQFIFQYYREEENGRGNFPPRFSGLQFPNYSSELNVNALELDDSALYLCASSFPDGSLAGVDTDTQYFGPGTRLTVL.

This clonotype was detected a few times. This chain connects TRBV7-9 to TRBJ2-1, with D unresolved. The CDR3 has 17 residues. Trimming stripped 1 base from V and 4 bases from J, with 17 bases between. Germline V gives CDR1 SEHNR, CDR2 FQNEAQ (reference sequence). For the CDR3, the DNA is TGTGCCAGCAGCTTAGGGGATGCTATGCGGAGATACAATGAGCAGTTCTTC. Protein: CASSLGDAMRRYNEQFF.

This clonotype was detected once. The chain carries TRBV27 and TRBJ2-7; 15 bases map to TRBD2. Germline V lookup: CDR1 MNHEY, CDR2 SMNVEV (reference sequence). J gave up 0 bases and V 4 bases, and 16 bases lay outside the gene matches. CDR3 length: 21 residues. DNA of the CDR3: TGTGCCAGCAGTTCACATCCGGGACTAGCGGGAGGCCCTAACTGCTCCTACGAGCAGTACTTC. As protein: CASSSHPGLAGGPNCSYEQYF.

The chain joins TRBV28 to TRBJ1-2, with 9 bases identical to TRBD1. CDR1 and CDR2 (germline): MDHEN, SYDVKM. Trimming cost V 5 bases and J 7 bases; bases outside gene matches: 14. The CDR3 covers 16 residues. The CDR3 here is CASSPETGGKSAGYTF. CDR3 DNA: TGTGCCAGCAGTCCTGAGACAGGGGGAAAGTCAGCTGGCTACACCTTC.